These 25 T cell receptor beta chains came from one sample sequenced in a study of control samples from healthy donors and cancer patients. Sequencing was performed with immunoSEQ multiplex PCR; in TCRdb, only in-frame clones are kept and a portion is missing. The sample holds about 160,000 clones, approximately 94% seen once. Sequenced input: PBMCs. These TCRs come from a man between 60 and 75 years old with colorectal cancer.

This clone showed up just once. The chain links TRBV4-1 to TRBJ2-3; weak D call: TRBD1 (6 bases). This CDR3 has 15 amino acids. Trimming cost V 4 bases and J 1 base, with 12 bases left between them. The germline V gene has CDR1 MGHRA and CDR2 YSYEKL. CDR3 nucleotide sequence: TGCGCCAGCAGCCGGGGACAATGGGGCACAGATACGCAGTATTTT. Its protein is CASSRGQWGTDTQYF.

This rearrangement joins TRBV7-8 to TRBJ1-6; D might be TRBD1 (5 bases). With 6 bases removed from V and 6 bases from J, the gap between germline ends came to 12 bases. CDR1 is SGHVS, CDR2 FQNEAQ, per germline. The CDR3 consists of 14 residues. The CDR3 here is CASRGGGRNSPLHF. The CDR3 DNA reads TGTGCCAGCAGAGGCGGGGGTCGTAATTCACCCCTCCACTTT.

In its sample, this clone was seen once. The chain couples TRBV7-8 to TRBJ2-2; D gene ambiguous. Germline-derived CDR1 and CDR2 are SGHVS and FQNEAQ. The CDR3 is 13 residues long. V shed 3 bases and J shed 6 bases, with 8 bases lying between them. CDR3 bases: TGTGCCAGCAGCTTTGTCCCCGCCGGGGAGCTGTTTTTT. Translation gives CASSFVPAGELFF.

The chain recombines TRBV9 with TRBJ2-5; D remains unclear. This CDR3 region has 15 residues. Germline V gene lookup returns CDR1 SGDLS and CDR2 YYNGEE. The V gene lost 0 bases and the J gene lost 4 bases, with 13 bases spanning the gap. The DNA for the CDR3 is TGTGCCAGCAGCGTAGGCGCCATAACGGCAGAGACCCAGTACTTC. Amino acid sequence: CASSVGAITAETQYF.

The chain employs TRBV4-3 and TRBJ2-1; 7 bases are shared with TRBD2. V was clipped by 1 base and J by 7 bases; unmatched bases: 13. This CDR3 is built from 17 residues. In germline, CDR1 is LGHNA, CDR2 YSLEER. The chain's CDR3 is CASSQVGGLPLGNEQFF. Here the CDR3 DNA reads TGCGCCAGCAGCCAAGTGGGGGGACTACCTCTCGGGAATGAGCAGTTCTTC.

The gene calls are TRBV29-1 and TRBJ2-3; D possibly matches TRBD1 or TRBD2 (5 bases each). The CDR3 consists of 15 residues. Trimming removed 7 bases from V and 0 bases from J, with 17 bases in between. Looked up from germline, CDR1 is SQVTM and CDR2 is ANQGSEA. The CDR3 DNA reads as TGCAGCGGAGGGGCGGGTTTGACTAGCACAGATACGCAGTATTTT. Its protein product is CSGGAGLTSTDTQYF.

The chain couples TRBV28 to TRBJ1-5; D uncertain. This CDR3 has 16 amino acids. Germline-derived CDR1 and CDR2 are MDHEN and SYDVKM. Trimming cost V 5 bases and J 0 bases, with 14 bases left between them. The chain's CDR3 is CASSPPLGSSNQPQHF. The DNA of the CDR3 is TGTGCCAGCAGTCCACCGTTGGGGAGTAGCAATCAGCCCCAGCATTTT.

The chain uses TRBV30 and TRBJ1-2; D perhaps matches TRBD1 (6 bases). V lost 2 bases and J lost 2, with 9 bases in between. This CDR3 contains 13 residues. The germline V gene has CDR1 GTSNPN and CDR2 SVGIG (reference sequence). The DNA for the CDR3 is TGTGCCTGGAGTTTGACAGGAAACTATGGCTACACCTTC. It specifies CAWSLTGNYGYTF.

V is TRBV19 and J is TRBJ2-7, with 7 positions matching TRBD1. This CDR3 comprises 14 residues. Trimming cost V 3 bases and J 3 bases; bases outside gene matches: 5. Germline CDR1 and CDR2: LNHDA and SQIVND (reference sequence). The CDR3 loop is CASSIGQGVYEQYF. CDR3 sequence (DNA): TGTGCCAGTAGTATCGGGCAGGGGGTCTACGAGCAGTACTTC.

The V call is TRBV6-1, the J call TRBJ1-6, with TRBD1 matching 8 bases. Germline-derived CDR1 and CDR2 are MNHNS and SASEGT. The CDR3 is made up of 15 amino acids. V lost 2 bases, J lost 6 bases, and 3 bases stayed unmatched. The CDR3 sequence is CASSEQGQANSPLHF. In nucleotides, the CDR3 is TGTGCCAGCAGTGAACAGGGACAGGCTAATTCACCCCTCCACTTT.

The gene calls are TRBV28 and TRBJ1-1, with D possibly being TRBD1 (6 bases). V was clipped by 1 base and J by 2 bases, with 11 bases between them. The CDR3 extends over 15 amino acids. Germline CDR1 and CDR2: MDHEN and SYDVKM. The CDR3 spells CASSLLQGSNTEAFF. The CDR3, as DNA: TGTGCCAGCAGTTTATTACAGGGAAGTAACACTGAAGCTTTCTTT.

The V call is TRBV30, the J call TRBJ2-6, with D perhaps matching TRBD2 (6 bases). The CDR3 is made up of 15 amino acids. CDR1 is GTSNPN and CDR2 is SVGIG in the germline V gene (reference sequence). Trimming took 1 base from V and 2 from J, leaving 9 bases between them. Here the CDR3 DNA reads TGTGCCTGGAGTGGATCGGGGGCTGGGGCCAACGTCCTGACTTTC. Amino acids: CAWSGSGAGANVLTF.

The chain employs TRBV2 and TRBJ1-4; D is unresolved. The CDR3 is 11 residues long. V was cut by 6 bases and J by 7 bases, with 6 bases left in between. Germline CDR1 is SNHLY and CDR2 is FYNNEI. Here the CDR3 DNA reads TGTGCCAGCAGAGGTCCTGAAAAACTGTTTTTT. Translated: CASRGPEKLFF.

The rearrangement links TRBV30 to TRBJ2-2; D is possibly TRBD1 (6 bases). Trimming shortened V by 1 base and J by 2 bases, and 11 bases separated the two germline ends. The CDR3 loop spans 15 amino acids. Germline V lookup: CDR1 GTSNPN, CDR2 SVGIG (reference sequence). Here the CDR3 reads CAWSGRGPNTGELFF. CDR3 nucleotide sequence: TGTGCCTGGAGTGGCAGGGGACCAAACACCGGGGAGCTGTTTTTT.

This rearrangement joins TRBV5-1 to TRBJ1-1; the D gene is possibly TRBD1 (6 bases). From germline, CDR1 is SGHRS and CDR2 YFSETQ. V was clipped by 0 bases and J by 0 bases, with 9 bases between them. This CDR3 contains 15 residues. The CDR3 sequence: CASSLARGMNTEAFF. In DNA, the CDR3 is TGCGCCAGCAGCTTGGCCAGGGGAATGAACACTGAAGCTTTCTTT.

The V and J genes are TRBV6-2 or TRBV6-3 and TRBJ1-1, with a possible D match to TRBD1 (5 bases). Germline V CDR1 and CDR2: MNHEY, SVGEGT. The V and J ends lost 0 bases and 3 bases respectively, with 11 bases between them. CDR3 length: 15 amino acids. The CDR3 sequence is CASSYSRQRDTEAFF. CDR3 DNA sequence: TGTGCCAGCAGTTACTCGCGACAGAGGGACACTGAAGCTTTCTTT.

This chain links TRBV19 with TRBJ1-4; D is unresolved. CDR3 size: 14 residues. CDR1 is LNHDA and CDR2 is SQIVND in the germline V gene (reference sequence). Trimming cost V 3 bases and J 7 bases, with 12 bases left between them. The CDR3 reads CASSIRGAGEKLFF. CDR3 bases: TGTGCCAGTAGTATCCGGGGTGCGGGTGAAAAACTGTTTTTT.

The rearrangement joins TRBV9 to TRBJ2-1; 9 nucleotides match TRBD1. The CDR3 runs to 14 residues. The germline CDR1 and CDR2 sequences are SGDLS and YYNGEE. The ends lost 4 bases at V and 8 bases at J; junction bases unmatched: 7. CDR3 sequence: CASSPWDRADEQFF. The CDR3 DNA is TGTGCCAGCAGCCCATGGGACAGGGCCGATGAGCAGTTCTTC.

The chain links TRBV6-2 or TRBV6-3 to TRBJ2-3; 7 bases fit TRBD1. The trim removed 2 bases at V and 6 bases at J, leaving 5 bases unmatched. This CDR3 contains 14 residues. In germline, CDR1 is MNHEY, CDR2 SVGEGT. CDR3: CASSYRQGQDTQYF. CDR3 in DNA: TGTGCCAGCAGTTACCGCCAGGGACAGGATACGCAGTATTTT.

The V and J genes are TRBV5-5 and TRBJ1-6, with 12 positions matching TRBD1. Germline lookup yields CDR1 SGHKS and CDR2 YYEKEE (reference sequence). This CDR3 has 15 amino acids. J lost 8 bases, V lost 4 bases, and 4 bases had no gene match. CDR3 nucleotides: TGTGCCAGCAGCCTAGGGACAGGGGGCTATTCACCCCTCCACTTT. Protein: CASSLGTGGYSPLHF.

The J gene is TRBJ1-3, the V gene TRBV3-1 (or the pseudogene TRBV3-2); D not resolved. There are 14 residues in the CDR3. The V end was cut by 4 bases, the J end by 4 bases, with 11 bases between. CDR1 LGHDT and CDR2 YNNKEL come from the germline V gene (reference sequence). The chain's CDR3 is CASSPSGGGNTIYF. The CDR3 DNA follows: TGTGCCAGCAGCCCCTCCGGTGGGGGAAACACCATATATTTT.

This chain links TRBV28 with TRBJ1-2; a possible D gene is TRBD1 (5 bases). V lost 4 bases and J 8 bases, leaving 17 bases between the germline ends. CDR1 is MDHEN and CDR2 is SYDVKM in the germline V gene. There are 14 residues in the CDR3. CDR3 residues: CASSSTEGTGGYTF. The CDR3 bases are TGTGCCAGCAGTTCCACGGAAGGGACCGGGGGCTACACCTTC.

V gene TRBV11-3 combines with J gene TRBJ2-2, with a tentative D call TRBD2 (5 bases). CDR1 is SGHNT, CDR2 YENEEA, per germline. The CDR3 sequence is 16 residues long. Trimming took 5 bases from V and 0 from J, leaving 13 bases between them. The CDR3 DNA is TGTGCCAGCAGCAACAGAGCGGCTTCGAACACCGGGGAGCTGTTTTTT. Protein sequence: CASSNRAASNTGELFF. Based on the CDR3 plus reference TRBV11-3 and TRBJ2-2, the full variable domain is EAGVVQSPRYKIIEKKQPVAFWCNPISGHNTLYWYLQNLGQGPELLIRYENEEAVDDSQLPKDRFSAERLKGVDSTLKIQPAELGDSAVYLCASSNRAASNTGELFFGEGSRLTVL.

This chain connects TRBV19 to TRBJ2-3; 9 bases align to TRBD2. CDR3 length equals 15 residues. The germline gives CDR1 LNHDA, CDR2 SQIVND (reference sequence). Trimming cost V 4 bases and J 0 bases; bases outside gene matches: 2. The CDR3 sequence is CASSTSGVSTDTQYF. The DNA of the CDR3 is TGTGCCAGTAGTACTAGCGGGGTTAGCACAGATACGCAGTATTTT.

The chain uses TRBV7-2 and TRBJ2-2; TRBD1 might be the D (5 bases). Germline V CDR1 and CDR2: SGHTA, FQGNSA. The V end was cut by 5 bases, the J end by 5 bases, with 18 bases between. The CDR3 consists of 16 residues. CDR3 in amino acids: CASSHSRTQVTGELFF. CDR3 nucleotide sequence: TGTGCCAGCAGCCACTCGAGAACACAGGTGACCGGGGAGCTGTTTTTT. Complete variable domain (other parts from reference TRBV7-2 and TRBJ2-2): GAGVSQSPSNKVTEKGKDVELRCDPISGHTALYWYRQSLGQGLEFLIYFQGNSAPDKSGLPSDRFSAERTGGSVSTLTIQRTQQEDSAVYLCASSHSRTQVTGELFFGEGSRLTVL.